This T cell receptor beta chain was found in a study of T cell changes during pregnancy in multiple sclerosis. TCRdb's table, derived via immunoSEQ multiplex PCR, lists solely in-frame clones and lacks some. Of 25,000 to 35,000 clones listed, under 95% are singletons. This sequence was found in a female donor in good health, enrolled as a control in a pregnancy study. The material sequenced was CD4+ T cells from peripheral blood mononuclear cells, taken in the second trimester of pregnancy.

CDR3: CAWSPEGRLADTQYF. CDR3 bases: TGTGCCTGGAGTCCAGAGGGCCGTTTAGCAGATACGCAGTATTTT. J is TRBJ2-3 and V is TRBV30; D might be TRBD2 (5 bases). Deletions cut 2 bases from V and 4 bases from J, with 16 bases between. Germline-derived CDR1 and CDR2 are GTSNPN and SVGIG (reference sequence). The CDR3 covers 15 residues.